These 26 T cell receptor beta chains came from one sample sequenced in a study of technical replicates of blood from several donors. TCRdb's table, derived via immunoSEQ multiplex PCR, lists solely in-frame clones and lacks some. Here the sample spans about 84,000 clones, 95% to 98% being singletons. The sequencing input was T cells isolated from PBMCs. These TCRs come from a human donor in good health.

This clone appeared once. The gene calls are TRBV19 and TRBJ2-2; weak D call: TRBD2 (6 bases). Per the germline V gene, CDR1 is LNHDA and CDR2 is SQIVND (reference sequence). Trimming removed 6 bases from V and 5 bases from J, with 16 bases in between. The CDR3 contains 15 residues. For the CDR3, the DNA is TGTGCCAGTAGAGGCCTTTCTAGCGCGACCGGGGAGCTGTTTTTT. Amino acids: CASRGLSSATGELFF. Full variable domain (remainder filled in from reference TRBV19 and TRBJ2-2): DGGITQSPKYLFRKEGQNVTLSCEQNLNHDAMYWYRQDPGQGLRLIYYSQIVNDFQKGDIAEGYSVSREKKESFPLTVTSAQKNPTAFYLCASRGLSSATGELFFGEGSRLTVL.

V and J are TRBV5-4 and TRBJ1-6; 10 nucleotides align to TRBD1. The CDR3 runs to 16 residues. Unmatched junction bases numbered 5, after V lost 1 base and J lost 7 bases. Germline V lookup: CDR1 SGHNT, CDR2 YYREEE (reference sequence). CDR3 loop: CASSLLAGQGNSPLHF. The CDR3 DNA reads TGTGCCAGCAGCTTGTTGGCGGGACAGGGGAATTCACCCCTCCACTTT.

This clone has more than one count but fewer than ten. The CDR3 DNA reads as TGTGCCAGCAGCTTACCGGGCTATGGCTACACCTTC. It yields the protein CASSLPGYGYTF. The V gene is TRBV7-9, the J gene TRBJ1-2, with D unclear. The CDR3 totals 12 residues. Deletions cut 2 bases from V and 4 bases from J, with 5 bases between. CDR1 is SEHNR, CDR2 FQNEAQ, per germline (reference sequence).

The chain is built from TRBV29-1 and TRBJ2-2; 8 bases agree with TRBD2. The length of the CDR3 is 14 residues. The ends lost 7 bases at V and 0 bases at J; junction bases unmatched: 4. Germline CDR1 reads SQVTM; CDR2 reads ANQGSEA. The chain's CDR3 is CSGSSGPNTGELFF. In DNA, the CDR3 is TGCAGCGGATCTAGCGGGCCGAACACCGGGGAGCTGTTTTTT.

The chain links TRBV7-9 to TRBJ1-5; D is uncertain. This CDR3 spans 12 amino acids. Trimming shortened V by 3 bases and J by 6 bases, and 6 bases separated the two germline ends. Per germline, CDR1 SEHNR and CDR2 FQNEAQ (reference sequence). CDR3 region: CASSFESQPQHF. As DNA, the CDR3 is TGTGCCAGCAGCTTTGAGAGTCAGCCCCAGCATTTT.

The chain combines TRBV5-3 with TRBJ2-7, with 11 bases that match TRBD2. TRBV5-3 is an ORF; its function is uncertain. The CDR3 runs 15 residues. Trimming cost V 4 bases and J 0 bases; bases outside gene matches: 3. CDR3 residues: CARSNGLAGSYEQYF. The CDR3 nucleotides are TGTGCCAGAAGCAACGGACTAGCGGGCTCCTACGAGCAGTACTTC.

The chain recombines TRBV6-1 with TRBJ2-6; the D is unclear. The CDR3 is made up of 16 amino acids. Trimming removed 3 bases at V and 0 bases at J, with 9 bases between. Germline CDR1 reads MNHNS; CDR2 reads SASEGT. The chain's CDR3 is CASSDYRYSGANVLTF. CDR3 bases: TGTGCCAGCAGTGATTACAGATACTCTGGGGCCAACGTCCTGACTTTC.

The J gene is TRBJ1-1, the V gene TRBV5-6, with no clear D. CDR1 is SGHDT, CDR2 YYEEEE, per germline. Trimming stripped 5 bases from V and 5 bases from J, with 10 bases between. CDR3 length: 12 amino acids. The CDR3 DNA is TGTGCCAGCAGACTGACGGGGACTGAAGCTTTCTTT. As protein: CASRLTGTEAFF.

The chain uses TRBV6-6 and TRBJ2-7; D might be TRBD1 (6 bases). V lost 6 bases, J lost 1 base, and 13 bases lay in between. The CDR3 spans 14 residues. Looked up from germline, CDR1 is MNHNY and CDR2 is SVGAGI (reference sequence). The CDR3 region has the DNA TGTGCCAGCAGAGGACAGTTGCTTTCCTACGAGCAGTACTTC. This encodes CASRGQLLSYEQYF.

This clone is a singleton in its sample. The V gene is TRBV13, the J gene TRBJ2-3; possible D gene TRBD2, 6 bases. The CDR3 runs to 17 residues. The V gene lost 4 bases and the J gene lost 1 base, with 18 bases spanning the gap. CDR1 and CDR2 (germline): PRHDT, FYEKMQ (reference sequence). The CDR3: CASSSSGWRGRTDTQYF. DNA of the CDR3: TGTGCCAGCAGCTCCTCTGGATGGCGGGGACGCACAGATACGCAGTATTTT.

The V call is TRBV11-1, the J call TRBJ1-1, with D perhaps TRBD1 (5 bases). V lost 5 bases, J lost 1 base, and 8 bases lay in between. The CDR3 covers 13 residues. The germline V gene has CDR1 SGHAT and CDR2 FQDESV (reference sequence). This CDR3 is CASSLQENTEAFF. The CDR3 DNA follows: TGTGCCAGCAGCCTACAGGAGAACACTGAAGCTTTCTTT.

Details on this clone: At the DNA level, this CDR3 is encoded by other sequences in the same sample as well. The chain employs TRBV28 and TRBJ2-7; TRBD1 matches at 7 bases. Looked up from germline, CDR1 is MDHEN and CDR2 is SYDVKM. The ends lost 8 bases at V and 3 bases at J; junction bases unmatched: 4. This CDR3 contains 12 residues. The CDR3 sequence: CASETGRYEQYF. CDR3 bases: TGTGCCAGCGAGACAGGGCGCTACGAGCAGTACTTC.

The rearrangement links TRBV6-5 to TRBJ2-7; TRBD1 matches at 8 bases. Germline values: CDR1 MNHEY, CDR2 SVGAGI. The ends lost 7 bases at V and 7 bases at J; junction bases unmatched: 12. CDR3 size: 14 residues. CDR3 DNA sequence: TGTGCCAGCACTTCCTGGACAGGGCTTCGAGAGCAGTACTTC. Its protein product is CASTSWTGLREQYF.

This clone has a single count. The J gene is TRBJ2-1, the V gene TRBV28, with 9 bases matching TRBD1. The CDR3 spans 14 residues. The germline CDR1 and CDR2 sequences are MDHEN and SYDVKM. The V segment lost 6 bases and the J segment 7 bases; nucleotides outside the gene matches: 7. Here the CDR3 reads CASSSGTGINEQFF. The CDR3 DNA sequence: TGTGCCAGCAGCTCCGGGACAGGGATTAATGAGCAGTTCTTC.

This sequence joins TRBV7-9 and TRBJ1-1, with a tentative D call TRBD1 (5 bases). Trimming cost V 1 base and J 4 bases, with 7 bases left between them. The CDR3 totals 13 residues. The germline V gene encodes CDR1 SEHNR and CDR2 FQNEAQ (reference sequence). CDR3 sequence: CASSLGGGTEAFF. DNA of the CDR3: TGTGCCAGCAGCTTAGGCGGGGGCACTGAAGCTTTCTTT. Combining the CDR3 with reference TRBV7-9 and TRBJ1-1 gives the whole variable domain DTGVSQNPRHKITKRGQNVTFRCDPISEHNRLYWYRQTLGQGPEFLTYFQNEAQLEKSRLLSDRFSAERPKGSFSTLEIQRTEQGDSAMYLCASSLGGGTEAFFGQGTRLTVV.

The chain uses TRBV7-7 and TRBJ2-1, with D perhaps matching TRBD1 (5 bases). The CDR3 totals 13 residues. The germline V gene encodes CDR1 SSHAT and CDR2 FNYEAQ (reference sequence). V was shortened by 5 bases and J by 9 bases, with 14 bases between the two germline ends. As DNA, the CDR3 is TGTGCCAGCAGCCCTAGACAGTCTTGTGAGCAGTTCTTC. Its translation is CASSPRQSCEQFF.

The chain recombines TRBV4-1 with TRBJ1-1; weak D call: TRBD1 (5 bases). Germline values: CDR1 MGHRA, CDR2 YSYEKL. V was trimmed by 0 bases and J by 4 bases, leaving 9 bases between them. CDR3 length: 14 residues. The CDR3 DNA reads as TGCGCCAGCAGCCAAGAACCAGGGCCCACTGAAGCTTTCTTT. Encoded protein: CASSQEPGPTEAFF.

CDR3 loop: CASSSGQLNEKLFF. For the CDR3, the DNA is TGTGCCAGCAGCTCCGGACAGCTTAATGAAAAACTGTTTTTT. The chain is built from TRBV28 and TRBJ1-4, with D possibly TRBD1 on 6 matching bases. Trimming stripped 6 bases from V and 4 bases from J, with 12 bases between. The CDR3 runs to 14 residues. Germline V gene data show CDR1 as MDHEN and CDR2 as SYDVKM.

The chain combines TRBV5-1 with TRBJ2-3, with D maybe TRBD2 (5 bases). Germline V gene sequence: CDR1 SGHRS, CDR2 YFSETQ. Trimming left V 5 bases short and J 2 bases short, with 12 bases between. This CDR3 is 14 amino acids long. The CDR3 DNA reads TGCGCCAGCAGTGAGGGCAGATACACAGATACGCAGTATTTT. Amino acids: CASSEGRYTDTQYF.

Here the CDR3 reads CASSLSSGANVLTF. CDR3 nucleotides: TGTGCCAGCAGCCTAAGCTCTGGGGCCAACGTCCTGACTTTC. The V and J genes are TRBV7-6 and TRBJ2-6; unclear D gene. V was pared by 5 bases and J by 0 bases, with 5 bases between. The CDR3 has 14 amino acids. Germline V gives CDR1 SGHVS, CDR2 FNYEAQ.

V gene TRBV7-9 combines with J gene TRBJ2-6; D is ambiguous. There are 13 residues in the CDR3. The germline gives CDR1 SEHNR, CDR2 FQNEAQ (reference sequence). V dropped 3 bases and J dropped 3 bases, with 3 bases sitting between them. The CDR3 loop is CASSFGGANVLTF. Here the CDR3 DNA reads TGTGCCAGCAGCTTCGGTGGGGCCAACGTCCTGACTTTC. The entire variable domain, with the rest obtained from reference TRBV7-9 and TRBJ2-6, is as follows: DTGVSQNPRHKITKRGQNVTFRCDPISEHNRLYWYRQTLGQGPEFLTYFQNEAQLEKSRLLSDRFSAERPKGSFSTLEIQRTEQGDSAMYLCASSFGGANVLTFGAGSRLTVL.

The chain couples TRBV6-1 to TRBJ2-7; possible D gene TRBD2, 6 bases. Germline V CDR1 and CDR2: MNHNS, SASEGT. The CDR3 is made up of 14 amino acids. The V gene lost 11 bases and the J gene lost 2 bases, with 19 bases spanning the gap. CDR3 bases: TGTGCCTCCGTACCGGGACTTGATACCTACGAGCAGTACTTC. Its translation is CASVPGLDTYEQYF.

The chain has TRBV7-8 and TRBJ2-7, with 11 bases identical to TRBD2. Germline V CDR1 and CDR2: SGHVS, FQNEAQ. V trimming: 1 base; J trimming: 0 bases; junction bases outside the gene matches: 14. The CDR3 extends over 20 amino acids. The CDR3 sequence: CASSLGLGLAGGPLSYEQYF. The DNA of the CDR3 is TGTGCCAGCAGCTTAGGCCTTGGGCTAGCGGGAGGACCCCTCTCCTACGAGCAGTACTTC. The full variable domain, its missing parts supplied by reference TRBV7-8 and TRBJ2-7, is GAGVSQSPRYKVAKRGQDVALRCDPISGHVSLFWYQQALGQGPEFLTYFQNEAQLDKSGLPSDRFFAERPEGSVSTLKIQRTQQEDSAVYLCASSLGLGLAGGPLSYEQYFGPGTRLTVT.

This chain joins TRBV10-3 and TRBJ1-1; no definite D call. Germline loops: CDR1 ENHRY, CDR2 SYGVKD. This CDR3 spans 15 amino acids. Trimming cost V 0 bases and J 1 base, with 9 bases left between them. CDR3 sequence reads: CAISESSDKNTEAFF. Here the CDR3 DNA reads TGTGCCATCAGTGAGTCCTCCGACAAGAACACTGAAGCTTTCTTT.

This rearrangement joins TRBV7-9 to TRBJ2-7; TRBD1 is a possible D gene (6 bases). Germline assignment: CDR1 SEHNR and CDR2 FQNEAQ (reference sequence). This CDR3 comprises 14 residues. Trimming shortened V by 5 bases and J by 0 bases, and 11 bases separated the two germline ends. The CDR3 is CASSETGSSYEQYF. In DNA form, the CDR3 reads TGTGCCAGCAGCGAAACAGGGAGCTCCTACGAGCAGTACTTC. The full variable domain, in which reference TRBV7-9 and TRBJ2-7 provide the parts outside the CDR3, is DTGVSQNPRHKITKRGQNVTFRCDPISEHNRLYWYRQTLGQGPEFLTYFQNEAQLEKSRLLSDRFSAERPKGSFSTLEIQRTEQGDSAMYLCASSETGSSYEQYFGPGTRLTVT.

Comment on this clone: The junction differs from germline at one of its ends, possibly a read error. The CDR3 DNA reads TGTGCTAGCAGCCCCCAGGGCCTCAATGAGCAGTTCTTC. Translating it yields CASSPQGLNEQFF. The chain employs TRBV7-7 and TRBJ2-1, with D possibly matching TRBD1 (5 bases). Germline V CDR1 and CDR2: SSHAT, FNYEAQ (reference sequence). The length of the CDR3 is 13 residues. Supplemented by reference TRBV7-7 and TRBJ2-1, the full variable domain reads GAGVSQSPRYKVTKRGQDVTLRCDPISSHATLYWYQQALGQGPEFLTYFNYEAQPDKSGLPSDRFSAERPEGSISTLTIQRTEQRDSAMYRCASSPQGLNEQFFGPGTRLTVL.